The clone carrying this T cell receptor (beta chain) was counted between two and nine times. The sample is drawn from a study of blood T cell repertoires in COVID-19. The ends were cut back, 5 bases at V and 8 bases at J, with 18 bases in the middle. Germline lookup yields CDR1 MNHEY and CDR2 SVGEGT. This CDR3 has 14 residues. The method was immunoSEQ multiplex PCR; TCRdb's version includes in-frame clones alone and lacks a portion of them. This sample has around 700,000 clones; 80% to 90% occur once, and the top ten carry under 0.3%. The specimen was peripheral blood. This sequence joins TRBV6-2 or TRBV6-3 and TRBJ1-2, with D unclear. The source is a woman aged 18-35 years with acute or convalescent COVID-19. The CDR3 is CASSASLPRRGYTF. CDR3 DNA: TGTGCCAGCAGTGCCTCTCTGCCTAGGAGGGGCTACACCTTC.